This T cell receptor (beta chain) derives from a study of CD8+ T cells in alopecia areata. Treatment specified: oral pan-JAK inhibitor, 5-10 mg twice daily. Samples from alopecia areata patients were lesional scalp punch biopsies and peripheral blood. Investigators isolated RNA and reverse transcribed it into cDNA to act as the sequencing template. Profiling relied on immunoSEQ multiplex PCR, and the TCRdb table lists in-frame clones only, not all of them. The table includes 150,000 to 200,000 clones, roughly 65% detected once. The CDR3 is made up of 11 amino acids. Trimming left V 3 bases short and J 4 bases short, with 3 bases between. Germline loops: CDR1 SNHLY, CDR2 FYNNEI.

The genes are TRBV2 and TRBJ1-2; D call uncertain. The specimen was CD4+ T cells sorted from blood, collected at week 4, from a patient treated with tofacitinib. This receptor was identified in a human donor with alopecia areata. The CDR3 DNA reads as TGTGCCAGCAGTGAGGGCTATGGCTACACCTTC. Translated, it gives CASSEGYGYTF.